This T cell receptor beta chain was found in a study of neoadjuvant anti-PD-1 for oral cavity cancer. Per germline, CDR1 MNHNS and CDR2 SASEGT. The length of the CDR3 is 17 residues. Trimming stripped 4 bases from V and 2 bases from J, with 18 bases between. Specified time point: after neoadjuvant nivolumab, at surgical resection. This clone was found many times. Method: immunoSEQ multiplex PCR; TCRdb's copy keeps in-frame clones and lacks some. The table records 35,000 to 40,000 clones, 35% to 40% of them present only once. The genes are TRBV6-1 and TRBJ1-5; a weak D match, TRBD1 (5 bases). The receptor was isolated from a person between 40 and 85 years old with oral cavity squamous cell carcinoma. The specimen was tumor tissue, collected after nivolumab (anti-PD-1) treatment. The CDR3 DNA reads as TGTGCCAGCAGTGCCGAACCCCGGACAACTCGCAATCAGCCCCAGCATTTT. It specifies CASSAEPRTTRNQPQHF.